This T cell receptor (beta chain) was sequenced for a study of STAT5B mutations in CD4+ large granular lymphocyte leukemia. Looking at the study overall: Among healthy donors, a particular HLA allele went with more CDR3 'QG' motifs. Study conclusions and caveats: Patient CD4-sorted repertoires stayed more clonal than healthy ones after leukemic-clone removal. Main leukemic clonotypes were patient-specific, but roughly 25% appeared at low frequency elsewhere.

Sequencing was at survey level. TCRdb keeps only in-frame clones here, not all; method: immunoSEQ multiplex PCR. The top ten hold 8.6% of the sample, which has approximately 20,000 clones, roughly 80% seen once. CDR3 length equals 17 residues. The V end lost 7 bases, the J end lost 5 bases, and 22 bases lay between the germline ends. The germline V gene has CDR1 SGHTS and CDR2 YDEGEE. To note about this clone: The antigen remains undetermined.

This receptor was obtained from a human donor in good health. Sequenced input: CD4+ T cells from blood buffy coats. The chain couples TRBV5-8 to TRBJ2-6; D is uncertain. Here the CDR3 DNA reads TGTGCCAGCCATACTCGTCCCACACAAAGTCGGGCCAACGTCCTGACTTTC. Translation gives CASHTRPTQSRANVLTF.